The 20 T cell receptor beta chains in this list originate from one sample, sequenced in a study of beta chain features in type 1 diabetes. Whole-study findings and limits: In every one of the four CD4+ subsets, TCRB CDR3s were moderately but significantly shorter in Type 1 diabetes patients.

Reverse transcription of all isolated RNA meant that expressed TCRB transcripts were sequenced. Repertoires were generated with immunoSEQ multiplex PCR, while TCRdb's copy carries only in-frame clones and drops some. The sample has about 340,000 clones, approximately 13% seen once. Their recognized antigens are unknown. Sequenced input: naive CD4+ T cells from blood. Source of these receptors: a young woman with type 1 diabetes.

A few counts support this clone. The V call is TRBV18, the J call TRBJ1-5; TRBD1 matches 7 bases. The V gene's germline CDR1 is KGHSH and CDR2 LQKENI. CDR3 size: 14 residues. Unmatched junction bases numbered 9, after V lost 7 bases and J lost 6 bases. CDR3 DNA sequence: TGTGCCAGCTTCACGGGACAGTCCGGTCAGCCCCAGCATTTT. This encodes CASFTGQSGQPQHF.

The chain carries TRBV29-1 and TRBJ2-4; weak D call: TRBD2 (5 bases). Germline loops: CDR1 SQVTM, CDR2 ANQGSEA. CDR3 length: 16 amino acids. V lost 8 bases, J lost 0 bases, and 20 bases lay in between. The CDR3 sequence is CSHTYPGELAKNIQYF. The DNA for the CDR3 is TGCAGCCATACCTACCCCGGGGAGCTAGCCAAAAACATTCAGTACTTC.

This clone was detected a few times. This rearrangement joins TRBV7-2 to TRBJ2-2; perhaps TRBD1 as D (6 bases). Germline-derived CDR1 and CDR2 are SGHTA and FQGNSA. Trimming cost V 6 bases and J 6 bases, with 11 bases left between them. This CDR3 has 13 amino acids. The chain's CDR3 is CASRPQGPGELFF. DNA for the CDR3: TGTGCCAGCAGACCACAGGGTCCCGGGGAGCTGTTTTTT. Filled out from reference TRBV7-2 and TRBJ2-2, the complete variable domain reads GAGVSQSPSNKVTEKGKDVELRCDPISGHTALYWYRQSLGQGLEFLIYFQGNSAPDKSGLPSDRFSAERTGGSVSTLTIQRTQQEDSAVYLCASRPQGPGELFFGEGSRLTVL.

The V call is TRBV4-3, the J call TRBJ2-2; 9 positions agree with TRBD2. Per the germline V gene, CDR1 is LGHNA and CDR2 is YSLEER. CDR3 size: 18 residues. Losses at the gene ends were 0 bases for V and 2 bases for J; bases not matched to a gene: 7. CDR3 nucleotide sequence: TGCGCCAGCAGCCAAGAATCGCCGACTAGCGGTAACACCGGGGAGCTGTTTTTT. Its translation: CASSQESPTSGNTGELFF.

In its sample, this clone was seen many times. Other DNA sequences from this sample encode an identical CDR3 as well. The chain has TRBV7-9 and TRBJ2-1; possible D gene TRBD2, 6 bases. Germline-derived CDR1 and CDR2 are SEHNR and FQNEAQ (reference sequence). The CDR3 is 12 residues long. V shed 4 bases and J shed 7 bases, with 8 bases lying between them. CDR3 protein: CASSSSGNEQFF. In DNA, the CDR3 is TGTGCCAGCAGCTCCAGCGGGAATGAGCAGTTCTTC.

The chain has TRBV23-1 and TRBJ2-5; D unclear. TRBV23-1 is an ORF, and what it does is uncertain. The CDR3 loop spans 14 amino acids. Trimming pared 1 base from V and 4 bases from J, leaving 10 bases between. As DNA, the CDR3 is TGCGCCAGCAGTCAATGTGCAGTTGGAGAGACCCAGTACTTC. Translation gives CASSQCAVGETQYF.

The rearrangement joins TRBV18 to TRBJ2-3; possible D gene TRBD2, 6 bases. Germline V gene sequence: CDR1 KGHSH, CDR2 LQKENI. The V gene lost 2 bases and the J gene lost 8 bases, with 17 bases spanning the gap. The CDR3 consists of 15 residues. CDR3 bases: TGTGCCAGCTCACCAGTCGAGACTAGATTGGGTACGCAGTATTTT. Its translation is CASSPVETRLGTQYF.

This clone was counted between two and nine times. The CDR3 DNA reads as TGTGCCAGCAGACCTCCGGGGATGCCAGGTGAAGCTTTCTTT. Translating it yields CASRPPGMPGEAFF. This chain connects TRBV6-6 to TRBJ1-1; D ambiguous. The V and J ends lost 6 bases and 7 bases respectively, with 18 bases between them. CDR1 and CDR2 from the germline V gene are MNHNY and SVGAGI (reference sequence). The CDR3 spans 14 residues.

The gene calls are TRBV29-1 and TRBJ1-4; D gene unclear. Trimming shortened V by 3 bases and J by 1 base, and 9 bases separated the two germline ends. The CDR3 is made up of 14 amino acids. Germline V gene lookup returns CDR1 SQVTM and CDR2 ANQGSEA. CDR3 sequence reads: CSVDGPGTNEKLFF. The CDR3 bases are TGCAGCGTTGACGGTCCAGGAACTAATGAAAAACTGTTTTTT. Full variable domain (rest looked up from reference TRBV29-1 and TRBJ1-4): SAVISQKPSRDICQRGTSLTIQCQVDSQVTMMFWYRQQPGQSLTLIATANQGSEATYESGFVIDKFPISRPNLTFSTLTVSNMSPEDSSIYLCSVDGPGTNEKLFFGSGTQLSVL.

This clone was seen more than once but under ten times. The V and J genes are TRBV5-6 and TRBJ2-2; 9 nucleotides align to TRBD1. There are 15 residues in the CDR3. Per germline, CDR1 SGHDT and CDR2 YYEEEE. The V segment lost 5 bases and the J segment 4 bases; nucleotides outside the gene matches: 6. The CDR3, as DNA: TGTGCCAGCAGTCCCGGGACAGGGATCACCGGGGAGCTGTTTTTT. Amino acid sequence: CASSPGTGITGELFF.

This clone was detected only a few times. The V gene is TRBV10-1, the J gene TRBJ2-5, with a possible D match to TRBD1 (6 bases). Germline values: CDR1 WNHNN, CDR2 SYGVQD (reference sequence). V was cut by 3 bases and J by 5 bases, with 10 bases left in between. The CDR3 runs to 13 residues. In nucleotides, the CDR3 is TGCGCCAGCAGTGACCAGGGGCTCGAGACCCAGTACTTC. Residues: CASSDQGLETQYF.

The chain employs TRBV7-9 and TRBJ2-3; a possible D gene is TRBD2 (5 bases). The CDR3 is 16 residues long. Trimming took 8 bases from V and 3 from J, leaving 21 bases between them. Germline V gives CDR1 SEHNR, CDR2 FQNEAQ (reference sequence). The DNA for the CDR3 is TGTGCCAGCGGCGTATGGATGGCGGGCGGTACAGATACGCAGTATTTT. Encoded protein: CASGVWMAGGTDTQYF.

This clone came up a few times. This chain uses TRBV29-1 with TRBJ2-7; 11 bases match TRBD2. The CDR3 has 15 amino acids. Trimming took 6 bases from V and 3 from J; bases not matched to a gene: 10. Germline CDR1 SQVTM, CDR2 ANQGSEA. In DNA, the CDR3 is TGCAGCGTAACCTGGAGACTAGCGGGGAGCTACGAGCAGTACTTC. This encodes CSVTWRLAGSYEQYF.

This clone was observed a handful of times. This chain uses TRBV30 with TRBJ2-7; 9 nucleotides agree with TRBD1. This CDR3 comprises 12 residues. From germline, CDR1 is GTSNPN and CDR2 SVGIG (reference sequence). Trimming took 1 base from V and 6 from J; bases not matched to a gene: 1. The CDR3 bases are TGTGCCTGGAGTGCGGACAGGGGCGAGCAGTACGTC. It yields the protein CAWSADRGEQYV.

The chain recombines TRBV11-2 with TRBJ2-2; 13 positions agree with TRBD2. With V trimmed by 6 bases and J by 3 bases, 1 base remained unmatched. Germline V gene lookup returns CDR1 SGHAT and CDR2 FQNNGV. CDR3 size: 15 residues. The CDR3 coding sequence is TGTGCCAGCAGTGGACTAGCGGGAGACACCGGGGAGCTGTTTTTT. This encodes CASSGLAGDTGELFF.

The rearrangement uses TRBV14 and TRBJ2-7; tentative D call: TRBD2 (5 bases). Germline assignment: CDR1 SGHDN and CDR2 FVKESK. The CDR3 is 14 residues long. V lost 1 base and J lost 7, with 14 bases in between. CDR3: CASSQVGTTGEQYV. CDR3 DNA: TGTGCCAGCAGCCAAGTGGGAACGACGGGGGAGCAGTACGTC.

The chain is built from TRBV5-1 and TRBJ2-2; TRBD1 matches 8 bases. Germline lookup yields CDR1 SGHRS and CDR2 YFSETQ. This CDR3 region has 16 residues. J lost 4 bases, V lost 0 bases, and 5 bases had no gene match. The CDR3 protein is CASSLVQGARTGELFF. The CDR3 DNA sequence: TGCGCCAGCAGCTTGGTTCAGGGGGCCCGCACCGGGGAGCTGTTTTTT.

This clone has just a few counts. This rearrangement joins TRBV2 to TRBJ1-2, with TRBD1 matching over 7 bases. V lost 6 bases to trimming and J lost 8 bases; unmatched junction nucleotides: 9. The germline gives CDR1 SNHLY, CDR2 FYNNEI. The CDR3 runs 13 residues. CDR3 amino acids: CASRGQTKQGYTF. In DNA, the CDR3 is TGTGCCAGCAGGGGACAGACGAAGCAGGGCTACACCTTC. The full variable domain, in which reference TRBV2 and TRBJ1-2 provide the parts outside the CDR3, is EPEVTQTPSHQVTQMGQEVILRCVPISNHLYFYWYRQILGQKVEFLVSFYNNEISEKSEIFDDQFSVERPDGSNFTLKIRSTKLEDSAMYFCASRGQTKQGYTFGSGTRLTVV.

This clone was picked up many times. The chain employs TRBV7-9 and TRBJ2-6; D gene unclear. The germline CDR1 and CDR2 sequences are SEHNR and FQNEAQ (reference sequence). The CDR3 contains 15 residues. V was shortened by 3 bases and J by 1 base, with 7 bases between the two germline ends. The CDR3 DNA follows: TGTGCCAGCAGCTTTCTAGGATCTGGGGCCAACGTCCTGACTTTC. Translated, it gives CASSFLGSGANVLTF.

V gene TRBV18 combines with J gene TRBJ2-3; tentatively, D is TRBD1 (6 bases). The length of the CDR3 is 16 residues. Germline CDR1 is KGHSH and CDR2 is LQKENI. The germline V and J ends were trimmed by 0 bases and 4 bases, with 14 bases remaining between them. The DNA of the CDR3 is TGTGCCAGCTCACCACCGAAGACAGGTGCTGCAGATACGCAGTATTTT. Its protein is CASSPPKTGAADTQYF.